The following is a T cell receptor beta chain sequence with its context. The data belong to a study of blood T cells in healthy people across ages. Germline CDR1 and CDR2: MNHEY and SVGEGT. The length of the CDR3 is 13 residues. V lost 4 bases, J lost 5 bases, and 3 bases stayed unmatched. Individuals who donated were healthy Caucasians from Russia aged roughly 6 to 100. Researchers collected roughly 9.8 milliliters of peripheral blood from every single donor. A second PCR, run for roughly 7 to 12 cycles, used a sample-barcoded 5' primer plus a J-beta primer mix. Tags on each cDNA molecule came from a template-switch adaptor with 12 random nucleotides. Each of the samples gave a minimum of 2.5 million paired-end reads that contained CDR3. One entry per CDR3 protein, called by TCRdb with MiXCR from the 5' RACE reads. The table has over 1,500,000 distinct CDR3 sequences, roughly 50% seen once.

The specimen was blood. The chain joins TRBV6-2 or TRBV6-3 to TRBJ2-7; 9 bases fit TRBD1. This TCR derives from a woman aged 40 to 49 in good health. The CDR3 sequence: CASSSGQGNEQYF. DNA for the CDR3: TGTGCCAGCAGTTCGGGACAGGGCAACGAGCAGTACTTC.